This TCR beta chain derives from a study of sequential checkpoint blockade in melanoma. Measured with immunoSEQ multiplex PCR; TCRdb has only the in-frame clones, and not every one. The data show more than 9,000 clones, roughly 72% seen once. The V gene's germline CDR1 is SGHNT and CDR2 YYREEE (reference sequence). The CDR3 is 14 amino acids. V dropped 4 bases and J dropped 1; count of bases not matched to a gene: 4. The treatment was: randomized to nivolumab then ipilimumab (arm A) or the reverse (arm B). Live CD3+CD8+ CD19− CD56− cells were sorted from PBMCs. This clone showed up just once. Material: CD8+ T cells sorted from blood (inferred from file names), obtained from a patient given nivolumab and ipilimumab in sequence. V is TRBV5-4 and J is TRBJ1-1, with 7 nucleotides matching TRBD1. This clonotype was obtained from a human donor with melanoma. The CDR3 nucleotides read TGTGCCAGCAGCGCCGGGACAGCGAACACTGAAGCTTTCTTT. Translation: CASSAGTANTEAFF.